Each of the 18 T cell receptor beta chains below was sequenced from the same sample in a study of cytotoxic CD8 clonotypes in ibrutinib-treated CLL. TCRdb's copy holds only in-frame clones and misses some; the assay was immunoSEQ multiplex PCR. The sample contains about 140,000 clones, approximately 89% of which appear only once. Sequencing was performed on PBMCs, taken after 12 months of ibrutinib treatment. Source of these receptors: a human donor with chronic lymphocytic leukemia.

The J gene is TRBJ2-5, the V gene TRBV12-5, with D tentatively TRBD2 (5 bases). Germline CDR1 is LGHNT and CDR2 is FRNRAP. This CDR3 spans 13 amino acids. V was pared by 9 bases and J by 1 base, with 12 bases between. In DNA form, the CDR3 reads TGTGCTAGCCAATCCGGGGTCCAAGAGACCCAGTACTTC. This codes for CASQSGVQETQYF.

Of note for this clone: One junction end does not reproduce the germline sequence, and a read error may be involved. V usage is TRBV28 and J usage is TRBJ2-7; 11 bases agree with TRBD1. There are 15 residues in the CDR3. CDR1 and CDR2 from the germline V gene are MDHEN and SYDVKM. The CDR3: CASSSWTGGSNEQYF. The CDR3, as DNA: TGTGCCAGCAGCTCCTGGACAGGGGGCTCCAACGAGCAGTACTTC.

V and J are TRBV19 and TRBJ1-1, with D possibly TRBD1 on 6 matching bases. The CDR3 extends over 14 amino acids. Trimming pared 7 bases from V and 1 base from J, leaving 13 bases between. The germline V gene encodes CDR1 LNHDA and CDR2 SQIVND (reference sequence). Here the CDR3 DNA reads TGTGCCAGTAAGCCCAGGGGTCGGAACACTGAAGCTTTCTTT. Translated, it gives CASKPRGRNTEAFF.

The CDR3 region has the DNA TGTGCCAGTAGTATAGGGAGACAGGGGACCTACGAGCAGTACTTC. Translating it yields CASSIGRQGTYEQYF. The chain recombines TRBV19 with TRBJ2-7; 8 bases match TRBD1. The CDR3 runs to 15 residues. The V and J ends lost 1 base and 2 bases, in that order; junction bases with no gene match: 4. Per the germline V gene, CDR1 is LNHDA and CDR2 is SQIVND (reference sequence). Full variable domain (rest looked up from reference TRBV19 and TRBJ2-7): DGGITQSPKYLFRKEGQNVTLSCEQNLNHDAMYWYRQDPGQGLRLIYYSQIVNDFQKGDIAEGYSVSREKKESFPLTVTSAQKNPTAFYLCASSIGRQGTYEQYFGPGTRLTVT.

The table lists this clone with a few counts. V is TRBV5-1 and J is TRBJ2-1, with TRBD2 identical over 13 bases. V shed 3 bases and J 10 bases; nucleotides not matched to a gene: 4. The CDR3 has 14 residues. Germline V gives CDR1 SGHRS, CDR2 YFSETQ. The CDR3 loop is CASSWTSGSLEQFF. For the CDR3, the DNA is TGCGCCAGCAGCTGGACTAGCGGGAGCTTAGAGCAGTTCTTC. The full variable domain, with the rest looked up from reference TRBV5-1 and TRBJ2-1, is KAGVTQTPRYLIKTRGQQVTLSCSPISGHRSVSWYQQTPGQGLQFLFEYFSETQRNKGNFPGRFSGRQFSNSRSEMNVSTLELGDSALYLCASSWTSGSLEQFFGPGTRLTVL.

The chain joins TRBV28 to TRBJ2-1; D might be TRBD2 (6 bases). V lost 3 bases and J 1 base, leaving 7 bases between the germline ends. The CDR3 extends over 14 amino acids. Germline lookup yields CDR1 MDHEN and CDR2 SYDVKM. The CDR3 sequence is CASSLGGSYNEQFF. The CDR3 region has the DNA TGTGCCAGCAGTTTGGGAGGATCCTACAATGAGCAGTTCTTC.

This chain uses TRBV15 with TRBJ2-7, with TRBD1 identical over 9 bases. The CDR3 is 14 residues long. CDR1 is LNHNV and CDR2 is YYDKDF in the germline V gene (reference sequence). The junction had 7 bases not matched to a gene; V was cut back by 5 bases and J by 5 bases. The CDR3 nucleotides are TGTGCCACCAGCGCTGGACAGGGGCGCGACGAGCAGTACTTC. Encoded protein: CATSAGQGRDEQYF.

The V gene is TRBV18, the J gene TRBJ2-7, with D perhaps matching TRBD1 (6 bases). Germline V gene data show CDR1 as KGHSH and CDR2 as LQKENI. Trimming pared 3 bases from V and 8 bases from J, leaving 14 bases between. CDR3 size: 13 residues. CDR3 loop: CASSPSRDTQQYF. In DNA, the CDR3 is TGTGCCAGCTCACCGTCCCGGGACACCCAGCAGTACTTC.

The rearrangement uses TRBV5-1 and TRBJ2-5; the match to TRBD1 covers 9 bases. CDR1 and CDR2 from the germline V gene are SGHRS and YFSETQ. The CDR3 runs 15 residues. The ends lost 4 bases at V and 4 bases at J; junction bases unmatched: 8. The DNA of the CDR3 is TGCGCCAGCAGCCTGGGACAGGGTAATGGAGAGACCCAGTACTTC. Protein product: CASSLGQGNGETQYF.

This chain uses TRBV10-3 with TRBJ1-1, with D hard to call. CDR3 length: 14 residues. The V end was cut by 7 bases, the J end by 1 base, with 13 bases between. Germline CDR1 ENHRY, CDR2 SYGVKD. The DNA for the CDR3 is TGTGCCATCAATTATGGGGAACCGAACACTGAAGCTTTCTTT. It yields the protein CAINYGEPNTEAFF.

The gene calls are TRBV28 and TRBJ1-5, with D possibly being TRBD1 (5 bases). Trimming cost V 8 bases and J 4 bases, with 15 bases left between them. Per germline, CDR1 MDHEN and CDR2 SYDVKM. CDR3 length: 14 residues. CDR3 region: CASVLMPGNQPQHF. CDR3 DNA sequence: TGTGCCAGCGTTCTGATGCCAGGGAATCAGCCCCAGCATTTT.

V is TRBV28 and J is TRBJ2-7, with 9 bases fitting TRBD1. The CDR3 consists of 14 residues. Germline-derived CDR1 and CDR2 are MDHEN and SYDVKM. V dropped 6 bases and J dropped 7; count of bases not matched to a gene: 10. CDR3 nucleotide sequence: TGTGCCAGCAGCCTTCCCGGGACAGGGAGGGAGCAGTACTTC. Translation gives CASSLPGTGREQYF.

V usage is TRBV18 and J usage is TRBJ2-1; the D gene could be TRBD1 or TRBD2 (5 bases each). The CDR3 is 12 residues long. V was cut by 2 bases and J by 9 bases, with 8 bases left in between. Germline V lookup: CDR1 KGHSH, CDR2 LQKENI. CDR3 in amino acids: CASSPRDGEQFF. The CDR3 DNA sequence: TGTGCCAGCTCACCAAGGGACGGTGAGCAGTTCTTC. Full variable domain (outside the CDR3, taken from reference TRBV18 and TRBJ2-1): NAGVMQNPRHLVRRRGQEARLRCSPMKGHSHVYWYRQLPEEGLKFMVYLQKENIIDESGMPKERFSAEFPKEGPSILRIQQVVRGDSAAYFCASSPRDGEQFFGPGTRLTVL.

This clone was found once. J is TRBJ2-3 and V is TRBV7-3; 10 nucleotides agree with TRBD2. The CDR3 runs to 18 residues. V gave up 5 bases and J gave up 1 base; unmatched junction bases: 12. Looked up from germline, CDR1 is SGHTA and CDR2 is FQGTGA. In nucleotides, the CDR3 is TGTGCCAGCAGCCCCAATGGGGGACTAGCGATCGGCACAGATACGCAGTATTTT. Residues: CASSPNGGLAIGTDTQYF.

This clone was found a few times. The chain carries TRBV7-9 and TRBJ1-5, with a weak D call TRBD1 (5 bases). Germline CDR1 is SEHNR and CDR2 is FQNEAQ (reference sequence). V gave up 1 base and J gave up 3 bases, with 7 bases separating them. The CDR3 consists of 14 residues. Here the CDR3 reads CASSLGGYNQPQHF. CDR3 nucleotide sequence: TGTGCCAGCAGCTTAGGGGGGTACAATCAGCCCCAGCATTTT.

This clone has just a few counts. The chain is built from TRBV11-2 and TRBJ2-7; 7 bases match TRBD2. Germline V gene data show CDR1 as SGHAT and CDR2 as FQNNGV. The V gene end was trimmed by 5 bases and the J gene end by 6 bases; junction bases not matched to a gene: 7. CDR3 length: 13 residues. DNA of the CDR3: TGTGCCAGCAGCCCTGGGGAGGGAGGCGAGCAGTACTTC. This encodes CASSPGEGGEQYF.

The sample holds a few counts of this clone. This chain joins TRBV6-4 and TRBJ1-5; D perhaps matches TRBD1 (6 bases). The CDR3 is 16 amino acids. The V and J ends lost 4 bases and 0 bases respectively, with 13 bases between them. Germline values: CDR1 MRHNA, CDR2 SNTAGT. CDR3 amino acids: CASSVHRDYSNQPQHF. As DNA, the CDR3 is TGTGCCAGCAGTGTCCACAGGGATTATAGCAATCAGCCCCAGCATTTT.

This clone was observed a single time. V gene TRBV28 combines with J gene TRBJ2-7; 9 bases are shared with TRBD1. Trimming took 3 bases from V and 6 from J; bases not matched to a gene: 6. This CDR3 is 14 amino acids long. Germline assignment: CDR1 MDHEN and CDR2 SYDVKM. CDR3 nucleotides: TGTGCCAGCAGTTTGGGTACAGGGGGCGTCGAGCAGTACTTC. Translating it yields CASSLGTGGVEQYF.